This T cell receptor beta chain was sequenced during a study of T cells in Graves' hyperthyroidism and ophthalmopathy. The overall study: Peripheral blood was drawn at first diagnosis, prior to all treatment. Study-wide results and caveats: The model forecast ophthalmopathy, anticipating it by a median around 6.5 months before onset.

This clonotype appeared many times. Its target is not known. Patients aged 18 to 65 had newly diagnosed hyperthyroidism that had lasted under 2 months. V lost 2 bases and J lost 8, with 12 bases in between. CDR1 GTSNPN and CDR2 SVGIG come from the germline V gene (reference sequence). This CDR3 has 12 amino acids. Authors of the study amplified TCR beta CDR3 regions from RNA transcripts. The primer set for the first-round RT-PCR of the TCR CDR3 was HTBI. Each CDR3 protein gets one entry after TCRdb re-called the multiplex PCR reads with MiXCR. The sample contains about 570,000 distinct CDR3 sequences, approximately 15% of which appear only once.

Source material: blood. The clonotype was recovered from a woman aged 40 to 49 with Graves' hyperthyroidism. The chain combines TRBV30 with TRBJ1-2; unclear D gene. CDR3 loop: CAWSPQFRGYTF. The CDR3 nucleotides are TGTGCCTGGAGTCCACAATTTCGGGGCTACACCTTC.